The TCR beta chain described here comes from a study of blood T cell repertoires in COVID-19. V lost 4 bases and J lost 1; bases outside the gene matches: 2. The CDR3 consists of 14 residues. The germline gives CDR1 SGHDN, CDR2 FVKESK. Using immunoSEQ multiplex PCR, the repertoire was profiled, and TCRdb retains in-frame clones only, with some absent. The profile shows approximately 69,000 clones, roughly three quarters of them singletons. Input material: peripheral blood. The chain carries TRBV14 and TRBJ1-1; 8 nucleotides align to TRBD1. This TCR was sampled from a human donor in a cohort sampled during active COVID-19. CDR3 residues: CASSPGTGNTEAFF. The CDR3 DNA reads TGTGCCAGCAGCCCCGGGACAGGGAACACTGAAGCTTTCTTT.